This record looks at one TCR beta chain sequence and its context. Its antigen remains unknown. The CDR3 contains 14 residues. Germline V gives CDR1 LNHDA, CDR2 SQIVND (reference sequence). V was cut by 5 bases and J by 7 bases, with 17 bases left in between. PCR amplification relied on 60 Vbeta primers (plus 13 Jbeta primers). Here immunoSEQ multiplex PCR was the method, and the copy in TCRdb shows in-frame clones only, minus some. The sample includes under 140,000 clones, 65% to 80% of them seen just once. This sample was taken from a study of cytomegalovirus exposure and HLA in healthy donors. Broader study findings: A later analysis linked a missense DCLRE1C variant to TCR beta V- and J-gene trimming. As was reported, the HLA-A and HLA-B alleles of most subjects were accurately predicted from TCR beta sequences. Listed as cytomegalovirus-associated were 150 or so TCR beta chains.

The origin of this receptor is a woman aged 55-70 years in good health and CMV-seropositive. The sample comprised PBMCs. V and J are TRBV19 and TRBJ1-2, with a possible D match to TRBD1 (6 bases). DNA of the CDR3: TGTGCCAGTAGTTCTGAATTCAGGGGTATTGGCTACACCTTC. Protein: CASSSEFRGIGYTF. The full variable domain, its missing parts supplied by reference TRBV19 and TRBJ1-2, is DGGITQSPKYLFRKEGQNVTLSCEQNLNHDAMYWYRQDPGQGLRLIYYSQIVNDFQKGDIAEGYSVSREKKESFPLTVTSAQKNPTAFYLCASSSEFRGIGYTFGSGTRLTVV.